Each of the 21 T cell receptor beta chains below was sequenced from the same sample in a study of blood T cells in healthy people across ages. A second about 7 to 12 cycle PCR used barcoded and J-beta primers. TCRdb redid the calling of the 5' RACE reads with MiXCR, one entry per CDR3 protein. The sample lists just over 800,000 distinct CDR3 sequences; around 62% were seen once. What was sequenced was blood. The source of these receptors is a man aged 30 to 45 in good health.

The CDR3 DNA follows: TGTGCCAGCAGCTTAACGACAGGGGGCAATAATTCACCCCTCCACTTT. This encodes CASSLTTGGNNSPLHF. The rearrangement joins TRBV7-3 to TRBJ1-6, with 10 bases matching TRBD1. The V gene's germline CDR1 is SGHTA and CDR2 FQGTGA. The V and J ends lost 0 bases and 5 bases, in that order; junction bases with no gene match: 1. This CDR3 region has 16 residues.

This clonotype was seen once. The chain links TRBV11-2 to TRBJ2-4; a possible D gene is TRBD1 (6 bases). This CDR3 is 11 amino acids long. Germline V lookup: CDR1 SGHAT, CDR2 FQNNGV. The germline V and J ends were trimmed by 6 bases and 8 bases, with 8 bases remaining between them. The CDR3 loop reads CASRGADIQYF. CDR3 in DNA: TGTGCCAGCAGGGGGGCTGACATTCAGTACTTC.

The chain recombines TRBV11-1 with TRBJ2-1; D call uncertain. CDR1 and CDR2 (germline): SGHAT, FQDESV (reference sequence). With 4 bases removed from V and 7 bases from J, the gap between germline ends came to 20 bases. The CDR3 extends over 16 amino acids. CDR3 sequence reads: CASSSRVERFRNEQFF. The CDR3 nucleotides are TGTGCCAGCAGCTCTAGAGTTGAAAGGTTCAGGAATGAGCAGTTCTTC.

The chain carries TRBV3-1 and TRBJ1-2; no clear D gene. V was trimmed by 4 bases and J by 7 bases, leaving 19 bases between them. In germline, CDR1 is LGHDT, CDR2 YNNKEL (reference sequence). The CDR3 length is 15 residues. The CDR3 here is CASSPQIGADSGYTF. The CDR3, as DNA: TGTGCCAGCAGCCCCCAGATTGGAGCCGATAGTGGCTACACCTTC.

This clonotype was counted between two and nine times. This chain links TRBV4-3 with TRBJ2-3; possible D gene TRBD2, 5 bases. V shed 8 bases and J shed 2 bases, with 17 bases lying between them. This CDR3 has 15 residues. Per the germline V gene, CDR1 is LGHNA and CDR2 is YSLEER. The CDR3 loop is CASGPGNSITDTQYF. The CDR3, as DNA: TGCGCCAGCGGTCCGGGAAATTCCATCACAGATACGCAGTATTTT.

V gene TRBV30 combines with J gene TRBJ2-4, with D perhaps TRBD2 (5 bases). V shed 5 bases and J shed 8 bases, with 10 bases lying between them. The CDR3 has 11 residues. Germline-derived CDR1 and CDR2 are GTSNPN and SVGIG (reference sequence). CDR3 bases: TGTGCCTGGGAGCGGACGGACATTCAGTACTTC. Translated, it gives CAWERTDIQYF.

This rearrangement joins TRBV5-1 to TRBJ1-6; no firm D call. This CDR3 is built from 14 residues. V lost 4 bases, J lost 9 bases, and 14 bases lay in between. The germline gives CDR1 SGHRS, CDR2 YFSETQ. The CDR3 sequence is CASSLRTEGSPLHF. The CDR3 nucleotides read TGCGCCAGCAGCCTACGTACTGAGGGTTCACCCCTCCACTTT.

The chain has TRBV9 and TRBJ1-2; D is possibly TRBD1 (5 bases). This CDR3 is built from 14 residues. V shed 3 bases and J shed 8 bases, with 17 bases lying between them. Germline values: CDR1 SGDLS, CDR2 YYNGEE. The CDR3 sequence: CASSEREGPGGYTF. The CDR3 DNA follows: TGTGCCAGCAGCGAGAGAGAGGGACCAGGGGGCTACACCTTC.

CDR3 in amino acids: CATGRTATNTEAFF. CDR3 nucleotide sequence: TGTGCCACCGGAAGGACAGCCACGAACACTGAAGCTTTCTTT. This sequence joins TRBV10-3 and TRBJ1-1; D is perhaps TRBD1 (6 bases). The CDR3 spans 14 residues. Germline values: CDR1 ENHRY, CDR2 SYGVKD. V lost 10 bases and J lost 1, with 16 bases in between.

To note about this clonotype: A read error may produce the germline difference seen at one junction end. This chain joins TRBV4-2 and TRBJ2-7; D is uncertain. Germline V gives CDR1 LGHNA, CDR2 YNFKEQ. The CDR3 has 15 residues. CDR3 in amino acids: CASSLPRRNSHEQYF. The CDR3 DNA sequence: TGTGCCAGCAGCCTCCCCCGGCGGAACTCCCACGAGCAGTACTTC.

J is TRBJ2-5 and V is TRBV4-3; 7 bases align to TRBD1. The length of the CDR3 is 15 residues. The ends lost 0 bases at V and 4 bases at J; junction bases unmatched: 5. Germline loops: CDR1 LGHNA, CDR2 YSLEER. The chain's CDR3 is CASSQEADRTETQYF. Written as DNA, the CDR3 is TGCGCCAGCAGCCAAGAGGCGGACAGGACAGAGACCCAGTACTTC.

The rearrangement joins TRBV6-6 to TRBJ2-1; 9 bases match TRBD1. Germline-derived CDR1 and CDR2 are MNHNY and SVGAGI (reference sequence). V gave up 8 bases and J gave up 4 bases; unmatched junction bases: 3. The CDR3 contains 13 residues. The CDR3 loop is CASGQGTYNEQFF. The CDR3 DNA reads TGTGCCAGCGGACAGGGGACATACAATGAGCAGTTCTTC.

This chain uses TRBV7-2 with TRBJ2-5; D remains unclear. Trimming pared 1 base from V and 5 bases from J, leaving 11 bases between. This CDR3 is built from 14 residues. Germline V gives CDR1 SGHTA, CDR2 FQGNSA. The CDR3 loop is CASSLDKGRETQYF. The DNA of the CDR3 is TGTGCCAGCAGCTTAGACAAAGGGCGGGAGACCCAGTACTTC.

The CDR3 DNA sequence: TGCGCCAGCAGCTTGGCGCTAGCGGGGGAGCAGTTCTTC. This encodes CASSLALAGEQFF. The chain combines TRBV5-1 with TRBJ2-1, with TRBD2 matching over 9 bases. The V segment lost 0 bases and the J segment 10 bases; nucleotides outside the gene matches: 2. The CDR3 contains 13 residues. Germline V gene data show CDR1 as SGHRS and CDR2 as YFSETQ.

The rearrangement joins TRBV4-3 to TRBJ2-7; a possible D gene is TRBD2 (6 bases). The CDR3 consists of 14 residues. Trimming took off 1 base at V and 1 base at J, with 8 bases between the two ends. Germline CDR1 reads LGHNA; CDR2 reads YSLEER. In nucleotides, the CDR3 is TGCGCCAGCAGCCAAGTCGCGGGGTCCTACGAGCAGTACTTC. Protein sequence: CASSQVAGSYEQYF.

This chain joins TRBV4-1 and TRBJ1-2; the D gene is possibly TRBD1 (5 bases). Looked up from germline, CDR1 is MGHRA and CDR2 is YSYEKL. Trimming removed 0 bases from V and 4 bases from J, with 9 bases in between. The CDR3 runs 14 residues. For the CDR3, the DNA is TGCGCCAGCAGCCAAGAACCGGGGCCCTATGGCTACACCTTC. The encoded protein is CASSQEPGPYGYTF.

The V call is TRBV7-9, the J call TRBJ2-1, with a possible D match to TRBD1 (5 bases). Germline V CDR1 and CDR2: SEHNR, FQNEAQ (reference sequence). The length of the CDR3 is 16 residues. V lost 5 bases to trimming and J lost 2 bases, with 16 bases between them. CDR3 in DNA: TGTGCCAGCAGCCGGAGTGCAGGGTCGACCTACAATGAGCAGTTCTTC. As protein: CASSRSAGSTYNEQFF.

The chain joins TRBV7-2 to TRBJ2-3; D gene uncertain. Germline CDR1 reads SGHTA; CDR2 reads FQGNSA. The CDR3 has 16 amino acids. Deletions cut 5 bases from V and 2 bases from J, with 17 bases between. The chain's CDR3 is CASSRRRGSYTDTQYF. The CDR3 DNA sequence: TGTGCCAGCAGCCGCAGACGCGGATCATACACAGATACGCAGTATTTT.

This clonotype showed up just once. This chain connects TRBV6-2 or TRBV6-3 to TRBJ1-5; perhaps TRBD1 as D (5 bases). CDR3 length: 15 amino acids. V shed 3 bases and J shed 9 bases, with 18 bases lying between them. The germline V gene has CDR1 MNHEY and CDR2 SVGEGT. The CDR3 DNA is TGTGCCAGCAGTTATAGTGGGGCCGGGGCTTGGCCCCAGCATTTT. Protein sequence: CASSYSGAGAWPQHF.

The gene calls are TRBV20-1 and TRBJ1-5, with D hard to call. The germline CDR1 and CDR2 sequences are DFQATT and SNEGSKA (reference sequence). The CDR3 has 14 amino acids. Trimming removed 5 bases at V and 5 bases at J, with 16 bases between. In nucleotides, the CDR3 is TGCAGTGCTTATGGCCTCGGAAAGGATCAGCCCCAGCATTTT. This gives the protein CSAYGLGKDQPQHF.

This clonotype was observed a handful of times. The chain recombines TRBV12-3 or TRBV12-4 with TRBJ2-1; no definite D call. The CDR3 has 11 amino acids. Trimming cost V 7 bases and J 4 bases, with 5 bases left between them. The CDR3 DNA sequence: TGTGCCAGCACTCGGTACAATGAGCAGTTCTTC. Its translation: CASTRYNEQFF.